These 30 T cell receptor beta chains were sequenced from one sample in a study of blood T cells in healthy people across ages. Through a sample-barcoded 5' primer and a J-beta primer mix, a second PCR was run for about 6 to 12 cycles. TCRdb analysed the 5' RACE reads with MiXCR anew, one entry per CDR3 protein. Of about a million distinct CDR3 sequences in the sample, roughly half are singletons; the top ten hold about a fifth. Sequencing was carried out using blood. All receptors come from a woman aged 55-70 years in good health.

In this sample, this clonotype turned up a few times. The CDR3 spells CASSLVVGELFF. The CDR3 DNA is TGTGCCAGCAGTTTGGTGGTCGGGGAGCTGTTTTTT. V and J are TRBV28 and TRBJ2-2; D is ambiguous. This CDR3 contains 12 residues. The germline CDR1 and CDR2 sequences are MDHEN and SYDVKM. The ends were cut back, 3 bases at V and 7 bases at J, with 6 bases in the middle.

The chain recombines TRBV3-1 with TRBJ2-1; 7 bases are shared with TRBD1. Trimming at V came to 5 bases and at J to 1 base, leaving 8 bases not matched to a gene. The V gene's germline CDR1 is LGHDT and CDR2 YNNKEL (reference sequence). This CDR3 spans 16 amino acids. The CDR3 bases are TGTGCCAGCAGCACTCAACAGGGGCCATCCTACAATGAGCAGTTCTTC. This encodes CASSTQQGPSYNEQFF.

The V gene is TRBV5-1, the J gene TRBJ2-1; 8 bases match TRBD2. CDR3 length: 16 residues. V shed 0 bases and J 3 bases; nucleotides not matched to a gene: 5. Looked up from germline, CDR1 is SGHRS and CDR2 is YFSETQ. CDR3 residues: CASSLVSGGIYNEQFF. The CDR3 DNA is TGCGCCAGCAGCTTGGTGAGCGGGGGCATCTACAATGAGCAGTTCTTC. Variable domain in full (rest from reference TRBV5-1 and TRBJ2-1): KAGVTQTPRYLIKTRGQQVTLSCSPISGHRSVSWYQQTPGQGLQFLFEYFSETQRNKGNFPGRFSGRQFSNSRSEMNVSTLELGDSALYLCASSLVSGGIYNEQFFGPGTRLTVL.

This sequence joins TRBV28 and TRBJ2-5, with 10 bases aligning to TRBD2. Germline V lookup: CDR1 MDHEN, CDR2 SYDVKM. V lost 5 bases to trimming and J lost 13 bases; unmatched junction nucleotides: 10. The CDR3 consists of 13 residues. Written as DNA, the CDR3 is TGTGCCAGCAGTGTACGGCTAGCGGGAGACCTGTACTTC. This sequence encodes CASSVRLAGDLYF.

The V and J genes are TRBV5-1 and TRBJ2-5; TRBD2 matches at 10 bases. The V and J ends lost 5 bases and 2 bases, in that order; junction bases with no gene match: 6. Germline CDR1 SGHRS, CDR2 YFSETQ. The CDR3 has 15 amino acids. The CDR3 loop reads CASSDSGGPQETQYF. In DNA, the CDR3 is TGCGCCAGCAGTGATAGCGGGGGGCCTCAAGAGACCCAGTACTTC.

This chain joins TRBV29-1 and TRBJ2-7, with 7 bases fitting TRBD1. V gave up 8 bases and J gave up 2 bases; unmatched junction bases: 6. CDR1 is SQVTM, CDR2 ANQGSEA, per germline. CDR3 length: 12 residues. The CDR3 DNA is TGCAGCCCCTGGACAGGAACCTACGAGCAGTACTTC. Translated, it gives CSPWTGTYEQYF.

This clonotype was seen only a few times. The chain couples TRBV7-9 to TRBJ2-7; 9 bases agree with TRBD1. V was clipped by 5 bases and J by 3 bases; unmatched bases: 8. From germline, CDR1 is SEHNR and CDR2 FQNEAQ (reference sequence). The CDR3 runs 15 residues. CDR3 in DNA: TGTGCCAGCAGCCCCGACAGGGGGGCTGGCTACGAGCAGTACTTC. This codes for CASSPDRGAGYEQYF. Supplemented by reference TRBV7-9 and TRBJ2-7, the full variable domain reads DTGVSQNPRHKITKRGQNVTFRCDPISEHNRLYWYRQTLGQGPEFLTYFQNEAQLEKSRLLSDRFSAERPKGSFSTLEIQRTEQGDSAMYLCASSPDRGAGYEQYFGPGTRLTVT.

Notes on this clonotype: A single base separates this from a much larger clone, so it may be a read error. This chain uses TRBV5-1 with TRBJ2-5; possibly TRBD1 or TRBD2 for D (5 bases each). The CDR3 covers 15 residues. CDR1 is SGHRS, CDR2 YFSETQ, per germline. Written as DNA, the CDR3 is TGCGCCAGCAGCCAGTTCGTGGGGCCAGCGGAGACCCTGTACTTC. It encodes CASSQFVGPAETLYF.

The J gene is TRBJ2-3, the V gene TRBV14; D uncertain. The germline gives CDR1 SGHDN, CDR2 FVKESK. V was clipped by 3 bases and J by 0 bases, with 10 bases between them. CDR3 length equals 15 residues. CDR3 sequence reads: CASSQWDSSTDTQYF. Written as DNA, the CDR3 is TGTGCCAGCAGCCAGTGGGATTCTAGCACAGATACGCAGTATTTT.

The gene calls are TRBV15 and TRBJ1-1, with D maybe TRBD1 (6 bases). The CDR3 is 14 amino acids. Trimming cost V 6 bases and J 1 base, with 12 bases left between them. The germline V gene encodes CDR1 LNHNV and CDR2 YYDKDF (reference sequence). CDR3 in DNA: TGTGCCACCAGGGAGTGGGGGGCGAACACTGAAGCTTTCTTT. Encoded protein: CATREWGANTEAFF.

This chain connects TRBV15 to TRBJ2-3; maybe TRBD1 (6 bases). Germline lookup yields CDR1 LNHNV and CDR2 YYDKDF (reference sequence). This CDR3 region has 14 residues. Trimming took 3 bases from V and 3 from J, leaving 10 bases between them. This CDR3 is CATSSSTGTDTQYF. The DNA of the CDR3 is TGTGCCACCAGCAGCTCAACAGGGACAGATACGCAGTATTTT.

The J gene is TRBJ2-7, the V gene TRBV6-2 or TRBV6-3; D may be TRBD2 (6 bases). Per the germline V gene, CDR1 is MNHEY and CDR2 is SVGEGT. The CDR3 totals 14 residues. Trimming took 10 bases from V and 7 from J, leaving 23 bases between them. The chain's CDR3 is CAINNRDSSNEQYF. CDR3 in DNA: TGTGCCATTAACAACCGGGACTCCTCCAATGAGCAGTACTTC.

The chain links TRBV2 to TRBJ2-5; 8 bases line up with TRBD2. This CDR3 is built from 14 residues. Germline assignment: CDR1 SNHLY and CDR2 FYNNEI. The J segment lost 2 bases and the V segment lost 6 bases, leaving 5 bases of the junction unmatched. The CDR3 coding sequence is TGTGCCAGCAGACCGGGACTAGAACAAGAGACCCAGTACTTC. It encodes CASRPGLEQETQYF. Looking up the rest from reference TRBV2 and TRBJ2-5 gives the full variable domain: EPEVTQTPSHQVTQMGQEVILRCVPISNHLYFYWYRQILGQKVEFLVSFYNNEISEKSEIFDDQFSVERPDGSNFTLKIRSTKLEDSAMYFCASRPGLEQETQYFGPGTRLLVL.

The chain uses TRBV20-1 and TRBJ1-1; a possible D gene is TRBD1 (6 bases). Germline V gene lookup returns CDR1 DFQATT and CDR2 SNEGSKA (reference sequence). The CDR3 covers 14 residues. Trimming stripped 2 bases from V and 1 base from J, with 11 bases between. The CDR3 nucleotides read TGCAGTGCTAGATGGGGGGCACCGAACACTGAAGCTTTCTTT. Its protein product is CSARWGAPNTEAFF.

This clonotype was counted only a few times. This chain links TRBV6-5 with TRBJ2-1; D is perhaps TRBD2 (5 bases). The CDR3 is 15 residues long. Trimming stripped 6 bases from V and 0 bases from J, with 12 bases between. The germline CDR1 and CDR2 sequences are MNHEY and SVGAGI. CDR3 coding DNA: TGTGCCAGCAGACCTGCTGGGAGCTCCTACAATGAGCAGTTCTTC. This codes for CASRPAGSSYNEQFF.

The rearrangement uses TRBV30 and TRBJ1-2; no clear D gene. Germline lookup yields CDR1 GTSNPN and CDR2 SVGIG (reference sequence). The CDR3 extends over 13 amino acids. V was cut by 0 bases and J by 12 bases, with 17 bases left in between. CDR3 loop: CAWSVEVVGGNTF. CDR3 nucleotide sequence: TGTGCCTGGAGTGTAGAGGTCGTGGGAGGGAACACCTTC.

The V and J genes are TRBV20-1 and TRBJ2-5; no definite D call. Trimming removed 5 bases from V and 4 bases from J, with 11 bases in between. This CDR3 has 12 amino acids. The germline V gene encodes CDR1 DFQATT and CDR2 SNEGSKA (reference sequence). CDR3 region: CSARVGPETQYF. The CDR3 nucleotides read TGCAGTGCTCGCGTCGGCCCAGAGACCCAGTACTTC.

The CDR3 region is CASSLGTGVGEQYF. CDR3 DNA: TGTGCCAGCAGCCTCGGGACAGGGGTCGGCGAGCAGTACTTC. This rearrangement joins TRBV3-1 to TRBJ2-5; 10 nucleotides line up with TRBD1. The better agreement between TRBJ2-7 and the DNA end casts doubt on the J call. The CDR3 extends over 14 amino acids. The germline gives CDR1 LGHDT, CDR2 YNNKEL (reference sequence).

This chain uses TRBV13 with TRBJ2-5, with 7 nucleotides matching TRBD2. Germline V gene lookup returns CDR1 PRHDT and CDR2 FYEKMQ (reference sequence). The ends lost 5 bases at V and 3 bases at J; junction bases unmatched: 15. The CDR3 runs to 17 residues. The CDR3 DNA follows: TGTGCCAGCAGCCCCCCGGTAATGAGCGGGGAAGAAGAGACCCAGTACTTC. As protein: CASSPPVMSGEEETQYF.

The V call is TRBV11-2, the J call TRBJ1-1; D possibly corresponds to TRBD1 (5 bases). The V gene's germline CDR1 is SGHAT and CDR2 FQNNGV. The CDR3 is 12 amino acids. The V end lost 6 bases, the J end lost 9 bases, and 14 bases lay between the germline ends. CDR3 sequence reads: CASRTETLKAFF. The CDR3 nucleotides read TGTGCCAGCAGGACAGAGACTTTAAAAGCTTTCTTT.

The CDR3 reads CASFIVRVGYTF. The CDR3 DNA reads as TGTGCCAGCTTTATTGTGAGGGTTGGCTACACCTTC. The rearrangement joins TRBV28 to TRBJ1-2; D unresolved. The CDR3 length is 12 residues. The germline V and J ends were trimmed by 8 bases and 7 bases, with 14 bases remaining between them. Germline loops: CDR1 MDHEN, CDR2 SYDVKM.

As to this clonotype: Its ends do not fully match the called genes, so a read error is possible. As DNA, the CDR3 is TGTGCCGGCAGCTTAGGGTATTCTAGCGGGCCCTACGAGCAGTACTTC. Amino acids: CAGSLGYSSGPYEQYF. This sequence joins TRBV7-6 and TRBJ2-7; TRBD2 matches at 8 bases. There are 16 residues in the CDR3. Germline values: CDR1 SGHVS, CDR2 FNYEAQ.

V is TRBV20-1 and J is TRBJ2-7, with 7 bases identical to TRBD2. The CDR3 is 14 amino acids. With 3 bases clipped from V and 0 bases from J, the junction kept 5 bases outside the gene matches. Germline-derived CDR1 and CDR2 are DFQATT and SNEGSKA (reference sequence). CDR3 coding DNA: TGCAGTGCTAGGATCGCTAGCGGCTCCTACGAGCAGTACTTC. It yields the protein CSARIASGSYEQYF.

The chain links TRBV12-3 or TRBV12-4 to TRBJ1-1; maybe TRBD1 (5 bases). The CDR3 length is 11 residues. V lost 11 bases and J 5 bases, leaving 12 bases between the germline ends. Here the CDR3 DNA reads TGTGCCGCAGGGTGGGGAACTGAAGCTTTCTTT. It codes for CAAGWGTEAFF.

The chain is built from TRBV4-1 and TRBJ2-5; 8 nucleotides line up with TRBD2. The J call may be wrong; the DNA end is better matched by TRBJ2-7. The length of the CDR3 is 15 residues. CDR1 MGHRA and CDR2 YSYEKL come from the germline V gene. CDR3 bases: TGCGCCAGCAGCCAAACAGGGACTAGAGCGTACGAGCAGTACTTC. This gives the protein CASSQTGTRAYEQYF.

The chain recombines TRBV12-3 or TRBV12-4 with TRBJ2-7; 7 bases match TRBD1. Trimming removed 6 bases from V and 5 bases from J; junction bases left unmatched: 10. This CDR3 comprises 14 residues. DNA of the CDR3: TGTGCCAGCAGCCTAATACAGGGGACGGACGAGCAGTACTTC. This codes for CASSLIQGTDEQYF.

The J gene is TRBJ1-2, the V gene TRBV9, with D possibly TRBD1 on 5 matching bases. The CDR3 has 13 amino acids. Looked up from germline, CDR1 is SGDLS and CDR2 is YYNGEE. V was cut by 4 bases and J by 4 bases, with 11 bases left in between. In DNA form, the CDR3 reads TGTGCCAGCAGCCCTGGACATCTCTATGGCTACACCTTC. This encodes CASSPGHLYGYTF.

The chain has TRBV5-1 and TRBJ2-4; D not resolved. Germline V gene data show CDR1 as SGHRS and CDR2 as YFSETQ. The CDR3 contains 14 residues. Trimming took 3 bases from V and 5 from J, leaving 12 bases between them. CDR3 region: CASSSDGTQNIQYF. Here the CDR3 DNA reads TGCGCCAGCAGCTCGGACGGAACCCAAAACATTCAGTACTTC. Full variable domain (remainder filled in from reference TRBV5-1 and TRBJ2-4): KAGVTQTPRYLIKTRGQQVTLSCSPISGHRSVSWYQQTPGQGLQFLFEYFSETQRNKGNFPGRFSGRQFSNSRSEMNVSTLELGDSALYLCASSSDGTQNIQYFGAGTRLSVL.

The chain is built from TRBV7-2 and TRBJ2-1, with a weak D call TRBD2 (6 bases). The V gene's germline CDR1 is SGHTA and CDR2 FQGNSA. The CDR3 totals 15 residues. V was pared by 4 bases and J by 2 bases, with 12 bases between. Written as DNA, the CDR3 is TGTGCCAGCAGCTACGATAGCGGACCCTACAATGAGCAGTTCTTC. Amino acids: CASSYDSGPYNEQFF.

Concerning this clonotype: Its ends do not fully match the called genes, so a read error is possible. This chain joins TRBV4-3 and TRBJ2-7; 9 bases are shared with TRBD2. CDR1 LGHNA and CDR2 YSLEER come from the germline V gene. This CDR3 contains 15 residues. The CDR3 DNA follows: TGCGCCAGCAGCCAGGGACTAGCAAACTCCCACGAGCAGTACTTC. This encodes CASSQGLANSHEQYF.